A selection of T cell receptor beta chains follows, all from one sample in a study of metastatic and nonmetastatic thyroid tumors. TCRdb reanalyzed the PCR reads via MiXCR. The sample carries over 15,000 clones, approximately 30% recorded once. The sample consisted of tumor tissue. The source of these receptors is a male donor with papillary thyroid cancer or a benign thyroid nodule (not recorded which). Some clones in this sample may be carry-over from other donors' samples. CDR3s leave out the opening cysteine and the closing phenylalanine or tryptophan.

TRBV7-9 | ASSSSRASDYNEQF
TRBV6-2/TRBV6-3 | ASRPTATYEQY
TRBV2 | ASKGDEHSPLH
TRBV20-1 | SARGGLSNQPQH
TRBV10-3 | AISEDIVRLETQY
TRBV7-9 | ASSTSGERNYEQY
TRBV7-3 | ASSPNRGPYNEQF
TRBV20-1 | SANPRDRENYEQY
TRBV6-1 | ASSLEGSGNQPQH
TRBV28 | ASRPGRDYEQY
TRBV20-1 | SARERISGNTIY
TRBV28 | ASSFPSAHLTYEQY
TRBV20-1 | SATGTANTEAF
TRBV4-2 | ASSARLTTGNTIY
TRBV27 | ASSLSNSLSYEQY
TRBV7-2 | ASSLGGSGPYEQY
TRBV20-1 | SAPKWTSGRTTNTGELF
TRBV2 | ASREGLADPYEQY
TRBV5-1 | ASSQQGEKLF
TRBV28 | ASSFQGAFNQPQH
TRBV12-5 | ASTETGAYEQY
TRBV5-1 | ASSLLRGTDTQY
TRBV6-4 | ASSARSTGELF
TRBV5-6 | ASSPLGGATGNTIY
TRBV6-1 | ASSERGRNRLQH
TRBV30 | AWILAGGPYNEQF
TRBV11-1 | ASSQDRGLEAF
TRBV30 | AWREGAGAF
TRBV6-5 | ASSYSDGDTQY
TRBV5-1 | ASSLQGFEGYGYT
TRBV6-1 | ASRGFNEQY
TRBV18 | ASSPNVAGISGNTIY
TRBV20-1 | SARGGLLTEAF
TRBV7-6 | ASGRDNNQPQH
TRBV7-6 | ASSSDGSNQPQH
TRBV5-4 | ASSSGVEMG
TRBV30 | AWRDMVGGYTQY
TRBV28 | ASRLRGDEHH
TRBV28 | ASSLQGRGYT
TRBV6-1 | ASIEGEAAGNQPQH
TRBV9 | ASSFGLAGSYEQY
TRBV7-9 | ASRLRGNTDTQY
TRBV30 | AWSPTSYEQY